The T cell receptor (beta chain) under discussion was sequenced for a study of early T cells in non-severe SARS-CoV-2 infection. The study, taken as a whole, reports: Anti-spike CD8 responses were favored by VDJdb matching, which missed private and CD4 specificities.

V was pared by 4 bases and J by 6 bases, with 13 bases between. The CDR3 extends over 12 amino acids. CDR1 SQVTM and CDR2 ANQGSEA come from the germline V gene. One entry per CDR3 protein results from TCRdb running MiXCR on the 5' RACE reads. The repertoire has 50,000 or so distinct CDR3 sequences, about 13% of them found once; the top ten carry 9.5% to 10%. Points on this clonotype: No antigen is known for it.

The chain has TRBV29-1 and TRBJ2-7; D unclear. The sample consisted of whole blood. The sequence derives from an adult who was a healthcare worker with PCR-confirmed SARS-CoV-2 infection or an uninfected control (not recorded which). The CDR3 is CSVVPMAGEQYF. CDR3 nucleotide sequence: TGCAGCGTTGTTCCCATGGCCGGCGAGCAGTACTTC.